These 29 T cell receptor beta chains were all obtained from the same sample, sequenced in a study of early T cells in non-severe SARS-CoV-2 infection. TCRdb re-analysed the 5' RACE reads in MiXCR, keeping a single row per CDR3 protein. The sample has tens of thousands of distinct CDR3 sequences; about 9% are singletons. The specimen was whole blood, collected at baseline. These receptors were collected from an adult who was a healthcare worker with PCR-confirmed SARS-CoV-2 infection or an uninfected control (not recorded which).

This clonotype has ten or more counts. V is TRBV19 and J is TRBJ2-6, with D uncertain. Germline V gene sequence: CDR1 LNHDA, CDR2 SQIVND (reference sequence). This CDR3 region has 17 residues. V was clipped by 6 bases and J by 0 bases, with 15 bases between them. The CDR3 coding sequence is TGTGCCAGTAGCTTCGCCGATGTAAACTCTGGGGCCAACGTCCTGACTTTC. Protein sequence: CASSFADVNSGANVLTF.

This clonotype showed up just a few times. The rearrangement joins TRBV28 to TRBJ2-7; a weak D match, TRBD2 (5 bases). V lost 8 bases, J lost 4 bases, and 9 bases lay in between. The CDR3 length is 11 residues. The germline V gene encodes CDR1 MDHEN and CDR2 SYDVKM. As DNA, the CDR3 is TGTGCCAGCGGCGAGCGGTACGAGCAGTACTTC. Translation: CASGERYEQYF.

This clonotype was found many times. The chain combines TRBV15 with TRBJ2-3; no definite D call. Trimming pared 0 bases from V and 4 bases from J, leaving 14 bases between. The germline V gene encodes CDR1 LNHNV and CDR2 YYDKDF (reference sequence). The CDR3 is 16 residues long. The CDR3 sequence: CATSRDLPGVSDTQYF. In DNA, the CDR3 is TGTGCCACCAGCAGAGATCTTCCAGGAGTCTCAGATACGCAGTATTTT.

The chain employs TRBV19 and TRBJ1-2; maybe TRBD1 (6 bases). With 6 bases removed from V and 5 bases from J, the gap between germline ends came to 22 bases. CDR3 length: 16 residues. Germline CDR1 reads LNHDA; CDR2 reads SQIVND (reference sequence). The CDR3 protein is CASSESTGLGNYGYTF. CDR3 nucleotides: TGTGCCAGTAGCGAATCGACAGGATTGGGGAATTATGGCTACACCTTC.

This clonotype was seen ten or more times. The rearrangement joins TRBV11-2 to TRBJ2-7; 9 nucleotides agree with TRBD1. The germline CDR1 and CDR2 sequences are SGHAT and FQNNGV. V lost 3 bases and J lost 6; bases outside the gene matches: 9. The CDR3 has 15 amino acids. The CDR3 nucleotides are TGTGCCAGCAGCTTCCCCCCGCGGACAGGGGTCGAGCAGTACTTC. Protein: CASSFPPRTGVEQYF.

This clonotype turned up a few times. This chain uses TRBV6-5 with TRBJ1-2; D might be TRBD1 (6 bases). This CDR3 spans 14 amino acids. V lost 3 bases and J lost 4, with 12 bases in between. Germline CDR1 MNHEY, CDR2 SVGAGI. The CDR3 here is CASSYEGVGYGYTF. CDR3 coding DNA: TGTGCCAGCAGTTATGAGGGGGTCGGCTATGGCTACACCTTC.

This clonotype was detected ten times or more. The rearrangement uses TRBV20-1 and TRBJ2-7, with unresolved D. The V gene lost 6 bases and the J gene lost 5 bases, with 20 bases spanning the gap. Germline assignment: CDR1 DFQATT and CDR2 SNEGSKA (reference sequence). The CDR3 sequence is 14 residues long. The CDR3 loop is CSALPLTRTDEQYF. CDR3 bases: TGCAGTGCCCTCCCATTGACCCGAACTGACGAGCAGTACTTC.

This clonotype was counted a few times. This chain uses TRBV6-2 or TRBV6-3 with TRBJ2-7, with TRBD1 matching over 10 bases. CDR1 is MNHEY and CDR2 is SVGEGT in the germline V gene. Trimming took 2 bases from V and 2 from J; bases not matched to a gene: 15. The CDR3 is 19 amino acids. The CDR3 region has the DNA TGTGCCAGCAGTTACGGGGGACAGGGGACCCAATCACACCCCTACGAGCAGTACTTC. It encodes CASSYGGQGTQSHPYEQYF.

This clonotype has just a few counts. The CDR3 nucleotides are TGCAGTGCGGGCTCCGAAAGAGGGCAGTTCTTC. It encodes CSAGSERGQFF. V and J are TRBV20-1 and TRBJ2-1; D ambiguous. The ends were cut back, 6 bases at V and 12 bases at J, with 15 bases in the middle. Germline assignment: CDR1 DFQATT and CDR2 SNEGSKA (reference sequence). The length of the CDR3 is 11 residues.

This clonotype has at least ten counts. The chain recombines TRBV6-5 with TRBJ2-1; D call uncertain. V lost 4 bases to trimming and J lost 8 bases, with 18 bases between them. Germline V gene data show CDR1 as MNHEY and CDR2 as SVGAGI. The CDR3 covers 15 residues. The CDR3 region has the DNA TGTGCCAGCAGTTTTGCGGCGAATCCGTGGGATGAGCAGTTCTTC. Amino acid sequence: CASSFAANPWDEQFF.

This clonotype was seen many times. V gene TRBV12-3 or TRBV12-4 combines with J gene TRBJ2-1; TRBD2 matches 11 bases. Trimming cost V 6 bases and J 8 bases; bases outside gene matches: 9. The CDR3 totals 15 residues. The CDR3 DNA follows: TGTGCCAGCAGGGATAGCGGGAGGGCGGGAGATGAGCAGTTCTTC. As protein: CASRDSGRAGDEQFF.

There are many counts of this clonotype. This sequence joins TRBV7-2 and TRBJ2-5, with D perhaps TRBD1 (6 bases). The CDR3 is 15 amino acids. The germline V gene has CDR1 SGHTA and CDR2 FQGNSA. V shed 1 base and J shed 9 bases, with 18 bases lying between them. The CDR3: CASSLGARGGEAQYF. The CDR3 nucleotides read TGTGCCAGCAGCTTAGGGGCTAGAGGGGGTGAGGCCCAGTACTTC. Full variable domain (rest looked up from reference TRBV7-2 and TRBJ2-5): GAGVSQSPSNKVTEKGKDVELRCDPISGHTALYWYRQSLGQGLEFLIYFQGNSAPDKSGLPSDRFSAERTGGSVSTLTIQRTQQEDSAVYLCASSLGARGGEAQYFGPGTRLLVL.

The table lists this clonotype with many counts. The chain recombines TRBV5-4 with TRBJ2-7, with a tentative D call TRBD2 (5 bases). Trimming cost V 2 bases and J 0 bases, with 15 bases left between them. The germline CDR1 and CDR2 sequences are SGHNT and YYREEE (reference sequence). The CDR3 has 16 amino acids. The CDR3 sequence: CASSFERTLSSYEQYF. DNA for the CDR3: TGTGCCAGCAGCTTCGAACGGACTTTGAGCTCCTACGAGCAGTACTTC.

The chain joins TRBV29-1 to TRBJ2-7, with D uncertain. Germline values: CDR1 SQVTM, CDR2 ANQGSEA. V shed 6 bases and J shed 0 bases, with 9 bases lying between them. This CDR3 spans 12 amino acids. Here the CDR3 DNA reads TGCAGCGTCACATCGAGCTCCTACGAGCAGTACTTC. This encodes CSVTSSSYEQYF.

This clonotype was detected ten times or more. The V gene is TRBV24-1, the J gene TRBJ1-5; 8 bases are a match to TRBD1. CDR1 and CDR2 from the germline V gene are KGHDR and SFDVKD. This CDR3 comprises 14 residues. Losses at the gene ends were 5 bases for V and 5 bases for J; bases not matched to a gene: 4. CDR3 in DNA: TGTGCCACCAGTGGCAGGGGGCGCGATCAGCCCCAGCATTTT. This sequence encodes CATSGRGRDQPQHF.

The table lists this clonotype with a few counts. The rearrangement links TRBV5-1 to TRBJ2-5, with TRBD1 matching over 9 bases. The germline V gene has CDR1 SGHRS and CDR2 YFSETQ. The CDR3 totals 15 residues. Trimming cost V 3 bases and J 1 base; bases outside gene matches: 4. The CDR3 protein is CASSSRTGAQETQYF. The CDR3 bases are TGCGCCAGCAGCTCACGGACAGGGGCCCAAGAGACCCAGTACTTC.

Ten or more counts support this clonotype. The CDR3 bases are TGTGCCAGCAGTCACGGGGGCTACGAGCAGTACTTC. Amino acids: CASSHGGYEQYF. This chain connects TRBV6-6 to TRBJ2-7, with D possibly being TRBD2 (6 bases). V was shortened by 5 bases and J by 3 bases, with 8 bases between the two germline ends. The CDR3 consists of 12 residues. Germline V gene lookup returns CDR1 MNHNY and CDR2 SVGAGI (reference sequence).

This clonotype was observed a handful of times. The V call is TRBV20-1, the J call TRBJ2-7; perhaps TRBD2 as D (5 bases). This CDR3 spans 12 amino acids. V lost 1 base to trimming and J lost 6 bases, with 10 bases between them. The germline V gene has CDR1 DFQATT and CDR2 SNEGSKA (reference sequence). Here the CDR3 reads CSARALAFEQYF. The CDR3 DNA reads TGCAGTGCTAGAGCGCTAGCTTTCGAGCAGTACTTC.

This clonotype was counted a few times. The CDR3 region is CSARDPGTSREQYF. In DNA, the CDR3 is TGCAGTGCTAGAGATCCGGGGACATCCCGGGAGCAGTACTTC. The V and J genes are TRBV20-1 and TRBJ2-7; D is perhaps TRBD1 (6 bases). CDR1 DFQATT and CDR2 SNEGSKA come from the germline V gene (reference sequence). Deletions cut 0 bases from V and 7 bases from J, with 16 bases between. The CDR3 is 14 amino acids.

This clonotype was counted between two and nine times. The genes are TRBV20-1 and TRBJ1-1; D might be TRBD1 (5 bases). Per germline, CDR1 DFQATT and CDR2 SNEGSKA (reference sequence). V dropped 2 bases and J dropped 0 bases, with 13 bases sitting between them. The length of the CDR3 is 15 residues. CDR3 DNA: TGCAGTGCTAGACCAAATACAGGCATGAACACTGAAGCTTTCTTT. This encodes CSARPNTGMNTEAFF.

This clonotype was counted at least ten times. This chain links TRBV21-1 with TRBJ2-7; the D call of TRBD2 is as the table states it, not checked on the DNA. TRBV21-1 is a known pseudogene. This CDR3 region has 15 residues. Written as DNA, the CDR3 is TGTGCCAGCAGCAGCCCTCCCGCAGGGCGGTGCGAGCAGTACTTC. Amino acids: CASSSPPAGRCEQYF.

This clonotype was counted at least ten times. The chain employs TRBV2 and TRBJ2-7, with D possibly TRBD1 on 5 matching bases. Trimming stripped 7 bases from V and 4 bases from J, with 20 bases between. The CDR3 has 15 amino acids. Germline loops: CDR1 SNHLY, CDR2 FYNNEI. The CDR3 sequence is CASKAGNGWVYEQYF. Written as DNA, the CDR3 is TGTGCCAGCAAGGCAGGGAATGGATGGGTTTACGAGCAGTACTTC.

With respect to this clonotype: Its ends do not fully match the called genes, so a read error is possible. The rearrangement joins TRBV7-7 to TRBJ2-7; D is ambiguous. Germline loops: CDR1 SSHAT, CDR2 FNYEAQ (reference sequence). The CDR3 is 13 amino acids. CDR3 sequence reads: CASSLGHSDEQYF. DNA for the CDR3: TGTGCTAGCAGCTTAGGGCACTCGGACGAGCAGTACTTC.

The table lists this clonotype with many counts. The V call is TRBV6-2 or TRBV6-3, the J call TRBJ2-1; 7 bases line up with TRBD2. V dropped 5 bases and J dropped 7; count of bases not matched to a gene: 2. Germline-derived CDR1 and CDR2 are MNHEY and SVGEGT. The CDR3 has 12 amino acids. In DNA, the CDR3 is TGTGCCAGCAGTCATAGCGGGAATGAGCAGTTCTTC. It is translated as CASSHSGNEQFF.

V gene TRBV29-1 combines with J gene TRBJ2-2; D not certain. The CDR3 runs 13 residues. Trimming shortened V by 2 bases and J by 0 bases, and 4 bases separated the two germline ends. Germline loops: CDR1 SQVTM, CDR2 ANQGSEA. As DNA, the CDR3 is TGCAGCGTTGAAAGATCGAACACCGGGGAGCTGTTTTTT. It encodes CSVERSNTGELFF.

This chain links TRBV5-1 with TRBJ2-2, with 7 nucleotides matching TRBD2. In germline, CDR1 is SGHRS, CDR2 YFSETQ. V dropped 3 bases and J dropped 4; count of bases not matched to a gene: 3. The CDR3 length is 14 residues. The CDR3 bases are TGCGCCAGCAGCTCACTAGCGCGCACCGGGGAGCTGTTTTTT. Protein product: CASSSLARTGELFF.

This clonotype was seen at least ten times. This sequence joins TRBV6-2 or TRBV6-3 and TRBJ1-1, with a weak D call TRBD1 (6 bases). Germline V gene lookup returns CDR1 MNHEY and CDR2 SVGEGT. The CDR3 is made up of 15 amino acids. V was shortened by 4 bases and J by 0 bases, with 12 bases between the two germline ends. The CDR3 sequence: CASSSTGLMNTEAFF. The CDR3 nucleotides read TGTGCCAGCAGTTCGACAGGTCTCATGAACACTGAAGCTTTCTTT.

In its sample, this clonotype was seen a few times. The V gene is TRBV7-3, the J gene TRBJ1-1; D not resolved. V lost 0 bases, J lost 1 base, and 6 bases lay in between. The CDR3 contains 14 residues. CDR1 SGHTA and CDR2 FQGTGA come from the germline V gene. CDR3 sequence (DNA): TGTGCCAGCAGCTTAACTCCGCGGAACACTGAAGCTTTCTTT. Translation: CASSLTPRNTEAFF.

This clonotype was counted between two and nine times. The CDR3: CASSPIFGGTYEQYF. The CDR3 nucleotides are TGTGCCAGCAGCCCCATTTTCGGGGGCACCTACGAGCAGTACTTC. The chain joins TRBV14 to TRBJ2-7, with D tentatively TRBD1 or TRBD2 (6 bases each). Deletions cut 4 bases from V and 2 bases from J, with 15 bases between. The CDR3 length is 15 residues. Germline V gene sequence: CDR1 SGHDN, CDR2 FVKESK.